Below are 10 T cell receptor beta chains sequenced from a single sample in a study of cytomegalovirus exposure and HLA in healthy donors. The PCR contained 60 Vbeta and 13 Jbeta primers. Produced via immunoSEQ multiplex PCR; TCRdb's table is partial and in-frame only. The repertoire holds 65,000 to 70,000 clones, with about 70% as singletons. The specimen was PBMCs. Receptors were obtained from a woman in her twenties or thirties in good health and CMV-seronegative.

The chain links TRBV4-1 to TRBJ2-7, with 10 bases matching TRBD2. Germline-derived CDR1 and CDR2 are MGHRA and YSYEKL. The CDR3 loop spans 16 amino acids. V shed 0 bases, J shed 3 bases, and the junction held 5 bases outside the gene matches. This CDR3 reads CASSQEGLAAHYEQYF. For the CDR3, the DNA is TGCGCCAGCAGCCAAGAAGGACTAGCGGCGCACTACGAGCAGTACTTC.

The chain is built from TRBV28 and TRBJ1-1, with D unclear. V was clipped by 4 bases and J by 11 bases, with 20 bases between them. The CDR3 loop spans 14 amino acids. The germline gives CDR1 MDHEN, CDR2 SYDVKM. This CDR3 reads CASSSVNSGQGAFF. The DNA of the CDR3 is TGTGCCAGCAGTTCGGTCAACAGCGGCCAAGGGGCTTTCTTT.

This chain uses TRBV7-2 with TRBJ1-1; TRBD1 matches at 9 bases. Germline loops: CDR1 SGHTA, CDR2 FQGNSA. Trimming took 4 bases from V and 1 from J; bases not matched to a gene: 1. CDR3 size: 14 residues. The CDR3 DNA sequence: TGTGCCAGCAGCTCGACAGGGGGGAACACTGAAGCTTTCTTT. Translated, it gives CASSSTGGNTEAFF.

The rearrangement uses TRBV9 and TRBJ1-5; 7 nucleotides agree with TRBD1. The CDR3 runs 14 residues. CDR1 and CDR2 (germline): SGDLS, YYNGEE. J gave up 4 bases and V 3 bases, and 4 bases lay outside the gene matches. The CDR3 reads CASSATGANQPQHF. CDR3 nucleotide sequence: TGTGCCAGCAGCGCCACAGGGGCTAATCAGCCCCAGCATTTT.

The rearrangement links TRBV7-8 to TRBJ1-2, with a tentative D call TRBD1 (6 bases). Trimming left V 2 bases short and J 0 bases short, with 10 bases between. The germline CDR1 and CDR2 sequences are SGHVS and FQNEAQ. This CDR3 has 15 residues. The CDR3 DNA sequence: TGTGCCAGCAGCTTAAGTCCAGGGGCTAACTATGGCTACACCTTC. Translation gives CASSLSPGANYGYTF. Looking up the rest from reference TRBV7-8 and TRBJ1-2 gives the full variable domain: GAGVSQSPRYKVAKRGQDVALRCDPISGHVSLFWYQQALGQGPEFLTYFQNEAQLDKSGLPSDRFFAERPEGSVSTLKIQRTQQEDSAVYLCASSLSPGANYGYTFGSGTRLTVV.

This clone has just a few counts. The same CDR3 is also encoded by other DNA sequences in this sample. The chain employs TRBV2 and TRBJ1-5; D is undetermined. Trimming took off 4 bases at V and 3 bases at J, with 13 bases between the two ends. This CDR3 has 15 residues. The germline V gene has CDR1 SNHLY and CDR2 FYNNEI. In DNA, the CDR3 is TGTGCCAGCAGTGTGAGGTCATCAATCAATCAGCCCCAGCATTTT. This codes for CASSVRSSINQPQHF.

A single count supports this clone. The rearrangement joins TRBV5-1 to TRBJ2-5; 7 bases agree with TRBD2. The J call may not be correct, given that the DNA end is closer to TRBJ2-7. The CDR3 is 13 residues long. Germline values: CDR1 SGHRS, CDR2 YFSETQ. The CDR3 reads CASSLAGIYEQYF. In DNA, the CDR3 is TGCGCCAGCAGCTTAGCGGGGATCTACGAGCAGTACTTC.

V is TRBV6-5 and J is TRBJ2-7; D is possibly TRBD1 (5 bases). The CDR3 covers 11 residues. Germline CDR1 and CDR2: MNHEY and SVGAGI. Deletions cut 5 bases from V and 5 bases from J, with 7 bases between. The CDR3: CASSDSDEQYF. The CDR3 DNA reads TGTGCCAGCAGTGACAGCGACGAGCAGTACTTC.

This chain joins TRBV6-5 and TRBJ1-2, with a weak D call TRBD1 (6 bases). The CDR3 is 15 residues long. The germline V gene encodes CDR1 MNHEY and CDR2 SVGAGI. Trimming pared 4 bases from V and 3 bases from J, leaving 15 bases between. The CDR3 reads CASSSSGTHDYGYTF. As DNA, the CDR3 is TGTGCCAGCAGTTCCTCCGGGACACACGACTATGGCTACACCTTC.

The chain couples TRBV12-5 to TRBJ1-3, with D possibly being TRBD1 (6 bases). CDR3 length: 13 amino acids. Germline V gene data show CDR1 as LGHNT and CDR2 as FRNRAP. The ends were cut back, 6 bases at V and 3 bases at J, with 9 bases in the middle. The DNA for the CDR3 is TGTGCTAGTGGCGTGGACAGTGGAAACACCATATATTTT. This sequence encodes CASGVDSGNTIYF.